The next 2 T cell receptor beta chains were all read from a single sample in a study of vaccination and CD4 T cells after COVID-19. Sequence data for DNA of cultured CD4+ T cells were generated by the Oncomine TCR Beta short-read assay. TCRdb itself ran the PCR reads through MiXCR, one entry per CDR3 protein. Here the sample spans more than 12,000 distinct CDR3 sequences, 60% being singletons. These receptors have no identified antigens. The treatment denotes: roughly ten-day PBMC culture with coronavirus spike peptide pools or control peptides (ViraFEST assay). The sequencing input was CD4+ T cells from blood, cultured in vitro. The receptors originated from a human donor who had recovered from COVID-19.

The chain uses TRBV4-1 and TRBJ1-2; 9 bases line up with TRBD1. This CDR3 spans 20 amino acids. V trimming: 3 bases; J trimming: 0 bases; junction bases outside the gene matches: 17. Per germline, CDR1 MGHRA and CDR2 YSYEKL. CDR3 in DNA: TGCGCCAGCAGCCACATTGCAGCGACAGGGGGAGCAAGAGCTAACTATGGCTACACCTTC. It yields the protein CASSHIAATGGARANYGYTF.

The rearrangement joins TRBV18 to TRBJ2-7; 10 nucleotides align to TRBD2. CDR1 is KGHSH and CDR2 is LQKENI in the germline V gene. V was pared by 1 base and J by 6 bases, with 9 bases of the junction left unmatched. The CDR3 has 16 amino acids. DNA of the CDR3: TGTGCCAGCTCACCACTTTTTTCTAGCGGGAGTTCCGAGCAGTACTTC. Its translation is CASSPLFSSGSSEQYF.